The 25 T cell receptor beta chains given below trace back to one sample, sequenced in a study of beta chain features in type 1 diabetes. Sequencing targeted expressed TCRB transcripts, as all isolated RNA had been reverse transcribed. Repertoires were generated with immunoSEQ multiplex PCR, while TCRdb's copy carries only in-frame clones and drops some. The sample has 900,000 or so clones, under 20% seen once. Sequenced: naive CD4+ T cells from blood. These receptors were obtained from a woman younger than 30 in good health.

The chain combines TRBV28 with TRBJ2-3, with TRBD2 matching 11 bases. Germline V gives CDR1 MDHEN, CDR2 SYDVKM. This CDR3 comprises 19 residues. V lost 5 bases and J lost 1; bases outside the gene matches: 14. In DNA, the CDR3 is TGTGCCAGCAGTCTCCGACTAGCGGGGCCCTTATTTGGCACAGATACGCAGTATTTT. It specifies CASSLRLAGPLFGTDTQYF.

The chain is built from TRBV29-1 and TRBJ2-1, with TRBD2 matching over 15 bases. The germline V gene has CDR1 SQVTM and CDR2 ANQGSEA. This CDR3 has 19 amino acids. Losses at the gene ends were 4 bases for V and 2 bases for J; bases not matched to a gene: 12. This CDR3 reads CSVVMFRTSGRVPYNEQFF. For the CDR3, the DNA is TGCAGCGTTGTGATGTTCCGGACTAGCGGGAGGGTACCCTACAATGAGCAGTTCTTC.

This clone was seen only a few times. The rearrangement links TRBV14 to TRBJ1-2; 7 bases fit TRBD1. This CDR3 region has 14 residues. The V segment lost 4 bases and the J segment 7 bases; nucleotides outside the gene matches: 9. Germline values: CDR1 SGHDN, CDR2 FVKESK. CDR3 sequence (DNA): TGTGCCAGCAGCCTGGGACAGCCCGGCGGTGGCTACACCTTC. It yields the protein CASSLGQPGGGYTF.

This clone was picked up a small number of times. This rearrangement joins TRBV7-9 to TRBJ2-7; weak D call: TRBD2 (6 bases). With 5 bases removed from V and 1 base from J, the gap between germline ends came to 12 bases. The CDR3 is made up of 14 amino acids. In germline, CDR1 is SEHNR, CDR2 FQNEAQ (reference sequence). The CDR3 DNA reads TGTGCCAGCAGCACAGCGGGCCTTTCCTACGAGCAGTACTTC. Translation gives CASSTAGLSYEQYF.

The CDR3 reads CASSPPGVRQGGTQYF. In DNA form, the CDR3 reads TGTGCCAGCAGCCCCCCCGGGGTCCGCCAGGGGGGGACCCAGTACTTC. V is TRBV7-2 and J is TRBJ2-5; D may be TRBD1 (7 bases). V was clipped by 5 bases and J by 7 bases, with 23 bases between them. This CDR3 is built from 16 residues. From germline, CDR1 is SGHTA and CDR2 FQGNSA.

In this sample, this clone turned up a few times. V and J are TRBV7-9 and TRBJ2-5; the D gene could be TRBD1 or TRBD2 (5 bases each). With 5 bases removed from V and 3 bases from J, the gap between germline ends came to 13 bases. The CDR3 covers 14 residues. Germline V gene lookup returns CDR1 SEHNR and CDR2 FQNEAQ (reference sequence). The CDR3 loop is CASSTARGEETQYF. CDR3 nucleotides: TGTGCCAGCAGCACCGCCCGAGGGGAAGAGACCCAGTACTTC.

V is TRBV10-3 and J is TRBJ1-5, with TRBD1 identical over 7 bases. The V gene's germline CDR1 is ENHRY and CDR2 SYGVKD. After removal of 7 bases from V and 5 bases from J, the junction contained 5 bases not matched to a gene. The CDR3 has 13 amino acids. The DNA of the CDR3 is TGTGCCATCACTGGACAGGTCGATCAGCCCCAGCATTTT. Translation: CAITGQVDQPQHF.

The chain carries TRBV6-4 and TRBJ2-1, with 7 bases matching TRBD2. CDR3 length equals 15 residues. Germline-derived CDR1 and CDR2 are MRHNA and SNTAGT. Trimming took 8 bases from V and 0 from J; bases not matched to a gene: 7. The CDR3 loop is CASSTGGSSYNEQFF. The CDR3 DNA is TGTGCCAGCTCGACGGGCGGGAGCTCCTACAATGAGCAGTTCTTC.

This clone has only a few counts. The rearrangement joins TRBV28 to TRBJ2-2; D perhaps matches TRBD2 (5 bases). V was cut by 6 bases and J by 1 base, with 12 bases left in between. The V gene's germline CDR1 is MDHEN and CDR2 SYDVKM. The CDR3 has 15 residues. The chain's CDR3 is CASRPGFLNTGELFF. Written as DNA, the CDR3 is TGTGCCAGCAGACCGGGATTCCTGAACACCGGGGAGCTGTTTTTT.

This chain joins TRBV18 and TRBJ2-5; D gene uncertain. Trimming stripped 1 base from V and 2 bases from J, with 8 bases between. The CDR3 is made up of 14 amino acids. Germline CDR1 KGHSH, CDR2 LQKENI. CDR3 coding DNA: TGTGCCAGCTCACCACGTGAGGTACAAGAGACCCAGTACTTC. It yields the protein CASSPREVQETQYF.

This clone came up a few times. This sequence joins TRBV19 and TRBJ2-7; D is unresolved. The CDR3 covers 13 residues. V was cut by 8 bases and J by 0 bases, with 11 bases left in between. Per germline, CDR1 LNHDA and CDR2 SQIVND (reference sequence). The CDR3 sequence is CASSLGNSYEQYF. In DNA form, the CDR3 reads TGTGCCAGTTCCCTCGGCAACTCCTACGAGCAGTACTTC.

This clone turned up a few times. The chain is built from TRBV6-1 and TRBJ2-2; D gene ambiguous. Germline loops: CDR1 MNHNS, CDR2 SASEGT. Deletions cut 6 bases from V and 1 base from J, with 9 bases between. This CDR3 region has 14 residues. The CDR3 region has the DNA TGTGCCAGCAGCCTGGAGCTGAACACCGGGGAGCTGTTTTTT. Protein: CASSLELNTGELFF.

The chain employs TRBV6-6 and TRBJ1-2; 12 nucleotides match TRBD1. The CDR3 runs to 16 residues. Germline V lookup: CDR1 MNHNY, CDR2 SVGAGI (reference sequence). Trimming removed 2 bases from V and 7 bases from J; junction bases left unmatched: 8. This CDR3 is CASSYLGTGGLFGYTF. CDR3 sequence (DNA): TGTGCCAGCAGTTACCTTGGGACAGGGGGCTTATTTGGCTACACCTTC.

The J gene is TRBJ2-7, the V gene TRBV28, with 8 bases lining up with TRBD2. The junction had 6 bases not matched to a gene; V was cut back by 4 bases and J by 4 bases. CDR1 and CDR2 (germline): MDHEN, SYDVKM. The CDR3 contains 14 residues. The CDR3 is CASSSRGGKYEQYF. The CDR3 region has the DNA TGTGCCAGCAGTTCACGGGGGGGCAAGTACGAGCAGTACTTC.

The chain combines TRBV6-6 with TRBJ2-1; no definite D call. The CDR3 is made up of 11 amino acids. The V and J ends lost 2 bases and 9 bases respectively, with 5 bases between them. In germline, CDR1 is MNHNY, CDR2 SVGAGI (reference sequence). CDR3 sequence reads: CASSYGIEQFF. The CDR3 DNA follows: TGTGCCAGCAGTTACGGTATTGAGCAGTTCTTC.

This clone was observed a handful of times. The rearrangement uses TRBV21-1 and TRBJ2-1; TRBD1 is the table's D call, not checked against the DNA. TRBV21-1 counts as a pseudogene. There are 15 residues in the CDR3. CDR3 sequence reads: CASSKVGGQDHEQFF. CDR3 in DNA: TGTGCCAGCAGCAAAGTAGGGGGACAGGACCATGAGCAGTTCTTC.

In its sample, this clone was seen many times. The chain is built from TRBV21-1 and TRBJ1-2. TRBV21-1 has pseudogene status. The CDR3 loop spans 10 amino acids. CDR3 in amino acids: CATRPYGYTF. DNA for the CDR3: TGTGCCACCCGCCCCTATGGCTACACCTTC.

This clone was counted only a few times. V is TRBV25-1 and J is TRBJ2-3; TRBD2 might be the D (5 bases). The V end was cut by 3 bases, the J end by 4 bases, with 11 bases between. The CDR3 sequence is 14 residues long. From germline, CDR1 is MGHDK and CDR2 SYGVNS. DNA of the CDR3: TGTGCCAGCAGTGATCCACGGCGGGCAGATACGCAGTATTTT. It encodes CASSDPRRADTQYF.

On this clone itself: Germline and junction disagree at one end, which may indicate a read error. The V call is TRBV9, the J call TRBJ2-3; 14 nucleotides line up with TRBD2. The CDR3 runs to 17 residues. Germline loops: CDR1 SGDLS, CDR2 YYNGEE. The CDR3 sequence: CAGSVLGLAGDQDTQYF. CDR3 in DNA: TGTGCCGGCAGCGTACTGGGACTAGCGGGAGACCAGGATACGCAGTATTTT.

This rearrangement joins TRBV7-8 to TRBJ2-3, with D possibly TRBD2 on 5 matching bases. CDR1 and CDR2 (germline): SGHVS, FQNEAQ. V lost 5 bases and J 2 bases, leaving 23 bases between the germline ends. The CDR3 length is 18 residues. CDR3 residues: CASSGRGQITSLTDTQYF. The CDR3 coding sequence is TGTGCCAGCAGCGGCCGAGGGCAGATTACTTCTCTCACAGATACGCAGTATTTT.

The chain uses TRBV19 and TRBJ1-1, with a weak D call TRBD1 (6 bases). This CDR3 has 14 residues. Germline V lookup: CDR1 LNHDA, CDR2 SQIVND (reference sequence). V was shortened by 5 bases and J by 4 bases, with 14 bases between the two germline ends. The chain's CDR3 is CASSQYRVGTEAFF. The CDR3, as DNA: TGTGCCAGTAGTCAATACAGGGTTGGCACTGAAGCTTTCTTT.

This clone was counted only a few times. V usage is TRBV25-1 and J usage is TRBJ1-1; 8 nucleotides match TRBD1. This CDR3 has 13 residues. Unmatched junction bases numbered 4, after V lost 6 bases and J lost 4 bases. Per germline, CDR1 MGHDK and CDR2 SYGVNS. The CDR3 coding sequence is TGTGCCAGCAGACCGCAGGGGGCCACTGAAGCTTTCTTT. Encoded protein: CASRPQGATEAFF.

V is TRBV9 and J is TRBJ2-7; 13 nucleotides align to TRBD2. CDR3 size: 15 residues. Trimming cost V 3 bases and J 4 bases; bases outside gene matches: 4. The germline gives CDR1 SGDLS, CDR2 YYNGEE. CDR3: CASSAGLAGSYEQYF. Here the CDR3 DNA reads TGTGCCAGCAGCGCGGGACTAGCGGGAAGTTACGAGCAGTACTTC.

The chain recombines TRBV6-5 with TRBJ2-7, with 7 bases lining up with TRBD2. CDR3 size: 14 residues. V was pared by 2 bases and J by 3 bases, with 4 bases of the junction left unmatched. Looked up from germline, CDR1 is MNHEY and CDR2 is SVGAGI. The CDR3 reads CASSYGGTIYEQYF. The CDR3 coding sequence is TGTGCCAGCAGTTACGGTGGGACTATCTACGAGCAGTACTTC.

This clone was seen only a few times. In DNA form, the CDR3 reads TGTGCCAGCAGCAACAGGGTCCTCACCGGGGAGCTGTTTTTT. Translating it yields CASSNRVLTGELFF. V and J are TRBV6-5 and TRBJ2-2; possibly TRBD1 for D (6 bases). Germline CDR1 MNHEY, CDR2 SVGAGI. Trimming removed 6 bases at V and 4 bases at J, with 12 bases between. CDR3 size: 14 residues.